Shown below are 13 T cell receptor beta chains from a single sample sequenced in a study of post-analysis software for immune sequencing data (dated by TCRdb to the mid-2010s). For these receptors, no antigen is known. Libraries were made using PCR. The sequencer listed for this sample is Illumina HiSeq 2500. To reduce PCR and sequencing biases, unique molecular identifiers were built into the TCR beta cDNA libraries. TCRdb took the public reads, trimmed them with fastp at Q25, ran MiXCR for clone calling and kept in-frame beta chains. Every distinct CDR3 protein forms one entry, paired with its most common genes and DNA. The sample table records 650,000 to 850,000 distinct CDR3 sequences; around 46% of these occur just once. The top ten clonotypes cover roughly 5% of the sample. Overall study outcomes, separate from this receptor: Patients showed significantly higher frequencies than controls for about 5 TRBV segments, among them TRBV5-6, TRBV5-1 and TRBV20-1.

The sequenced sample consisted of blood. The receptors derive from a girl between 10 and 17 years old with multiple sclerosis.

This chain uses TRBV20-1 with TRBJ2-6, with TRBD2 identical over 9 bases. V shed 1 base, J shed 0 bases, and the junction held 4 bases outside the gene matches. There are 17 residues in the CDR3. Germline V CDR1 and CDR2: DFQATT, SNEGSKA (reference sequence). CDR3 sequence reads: CSARGLAVSSGANVLTF. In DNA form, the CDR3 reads TGCAGTGCTAGAGGACTAGCGGTTAGCTCTGGGGCCAACGTCCTGACTTTC.

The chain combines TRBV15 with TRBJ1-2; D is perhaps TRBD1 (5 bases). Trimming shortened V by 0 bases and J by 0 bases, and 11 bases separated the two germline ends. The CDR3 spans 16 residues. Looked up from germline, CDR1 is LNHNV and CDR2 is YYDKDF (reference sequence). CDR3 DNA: TGTGCCACCAGCAGAGATGGCCTAGGGGCTAACTATGGCTACACCTTC. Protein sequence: CATSRDGLGANYGYTF.

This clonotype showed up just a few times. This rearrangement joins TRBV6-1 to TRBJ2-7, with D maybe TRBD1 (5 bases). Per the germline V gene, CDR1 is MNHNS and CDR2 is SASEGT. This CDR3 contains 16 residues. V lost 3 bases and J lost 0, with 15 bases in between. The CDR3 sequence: CASSDTFNRHSYEQYF. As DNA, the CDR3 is TGTGCCAGCAGTGACACCTTTAACAGGCACTCCTACGAGCAGTACTTC.

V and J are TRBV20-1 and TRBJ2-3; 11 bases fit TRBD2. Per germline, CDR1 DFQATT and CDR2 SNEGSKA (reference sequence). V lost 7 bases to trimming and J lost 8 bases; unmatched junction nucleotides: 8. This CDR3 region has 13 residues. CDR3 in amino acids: CSGALAGGSTQYF. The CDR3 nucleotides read TGCAGTGGGGCCCTAGCGGGAGGCAGTACGCAGTATTTT.

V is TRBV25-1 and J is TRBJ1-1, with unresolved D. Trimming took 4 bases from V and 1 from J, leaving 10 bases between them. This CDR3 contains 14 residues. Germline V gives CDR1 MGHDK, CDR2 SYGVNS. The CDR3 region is CASSALRANTEAFF. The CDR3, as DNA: TGTGCCAGCAGTGCCCTACGGGCGAACACTGAAGCTTTCTTT. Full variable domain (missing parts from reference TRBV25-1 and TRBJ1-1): EADIYQTPRYLVIGTGKKITLECSQTMGHDKMYWYQQDPGMELHLIHYSYGVNSTEKGDLSSESTVSRIRTEHFPLTLESARPSHTSQYLCASSALRANTEAFFGQGTRLTVV.

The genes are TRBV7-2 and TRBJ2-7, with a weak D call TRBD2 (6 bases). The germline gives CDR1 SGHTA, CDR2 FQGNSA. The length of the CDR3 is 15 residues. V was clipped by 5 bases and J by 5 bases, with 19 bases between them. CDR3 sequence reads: CASSSIGSLKDEQYF. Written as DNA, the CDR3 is TGTGCCAGCAGCAGTATCGGGAGCCTAAAGGACGAGCAGTACTTC.

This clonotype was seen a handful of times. CDR3: CASSQVRGWDTDTQYF. DNA for the CDR3: TGCGCCAGCAGCCAAGTCAGGGGCTGGGACACAGATACGCAGTATTTT. This chain uses TRBV4-3 with TRBJ2-3; D possibly corresponds to TRBD1 (6 bases). Trimming took off 1 base at V and 2 bases at J, with 13 bases between the two ends. The CDR3 contains 16 residues. Germline CDR1 LGHNA, CDR2 YSLEER.

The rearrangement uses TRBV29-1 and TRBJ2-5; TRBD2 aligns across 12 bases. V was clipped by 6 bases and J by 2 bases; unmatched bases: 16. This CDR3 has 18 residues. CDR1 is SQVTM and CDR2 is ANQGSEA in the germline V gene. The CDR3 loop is CSVNRLAGGPGRQETQYF. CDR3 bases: TGCAGCGTCAACAGGCTAGCGGGAGGGCCTGGGCGGCAAGAGACCCAGTACTTC.

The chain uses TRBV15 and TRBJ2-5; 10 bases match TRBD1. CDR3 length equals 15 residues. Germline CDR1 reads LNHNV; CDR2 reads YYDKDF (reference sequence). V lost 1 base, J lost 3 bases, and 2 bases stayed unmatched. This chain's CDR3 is CATSRGDRGEETQYF. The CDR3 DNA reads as TGTGCCACCAGCAGAGGGGACAGGGGCGAAGAGACCCAGTACTTC.

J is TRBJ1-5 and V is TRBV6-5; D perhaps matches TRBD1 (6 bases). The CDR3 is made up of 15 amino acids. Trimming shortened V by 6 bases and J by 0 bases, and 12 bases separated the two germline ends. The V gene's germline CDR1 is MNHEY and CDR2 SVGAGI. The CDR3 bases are TGTGCCAGCAGAAGGGGGGAATATAGCAATCAGCCCCAGCATTTT. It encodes CASRRGEYSNQPQHF.

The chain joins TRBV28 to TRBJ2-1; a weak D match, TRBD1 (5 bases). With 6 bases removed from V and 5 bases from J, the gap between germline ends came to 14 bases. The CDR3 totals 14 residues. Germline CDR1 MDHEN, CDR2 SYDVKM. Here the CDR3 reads CASSTTQGDNEQFF. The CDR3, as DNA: TGTGCCAGCAGCACCACCCAGGGCGACAATGAGCAGTTCTTC.

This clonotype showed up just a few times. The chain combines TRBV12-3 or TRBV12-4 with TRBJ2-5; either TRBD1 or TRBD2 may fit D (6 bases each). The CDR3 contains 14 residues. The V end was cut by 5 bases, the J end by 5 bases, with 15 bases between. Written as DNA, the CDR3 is TGTGCCAGCAGTCGTTCGGGGGCCCTGGAGACCCAGTACTTC. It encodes CASSRSGALETQYF.

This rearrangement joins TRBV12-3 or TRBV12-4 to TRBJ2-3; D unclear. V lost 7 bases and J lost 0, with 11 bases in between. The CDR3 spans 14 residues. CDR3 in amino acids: CASTRGHSTDTQYF. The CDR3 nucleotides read TGTGCCAGCACCCGAGGCCATAGCACAGATACGCAGTATTTT.